The T cell receptor beta chain under discussion was sequenced for a study of beta chain features in type 1 diabetes. Study-wide findings and caveats: Significant though moderate, a shortening of TCRB CDR3s appeared in all four CD4+ subsets of Type 1 diabetes patients.

The V end lost 1 base, the J end lost 0 bases, and 7 bases lay between the germline ends. CDR1 is MGHRA and CDR2 is YSYEKL in the germline V gene. The CDR3 spans 16 residues. Expressed TCRB transcripts were sequenced because the entire RNA isolate underwent reverse transcription. Sequencing was performed with immunoSEQ multiplex PCR; in TCRdb, only in-frame clones are kept and a portion is missing. The repertoire includes more than 550,000 clones, about an eighth of them detected once, and 0.035% to 0.045% sits in the top ten. Worth noting for this clone: Its antigen remains unidentified.

The sequence was obtained from a man younger than 30 with type 1 diabetes. The genes are TRBV4-1 and TRBJ2-6; a possible D gene is TRBD1 (6 bases). The sequenced material came from naive CD4+ T cells from blood. CDR3 region: CASSQGTDSGANVLTF. CDR3 nucleotide sequence: TGCGCCAGCAGCCAAGGGACAGACTCTGGGGCCAACGTCCTGACTTTC.